The clone carrying this T cell receptor (beta chain) was found once. Its target is not known. The data were obtained in a study of cytomegalovirus exposure and HLA in healthy donors. The study, taken as a whole, reports: Available immune exposure information was restricted to CMV serostatus only. In a later analysis, across HLA loci, associated TCR counts were highest for DRB1, lowest for HLA-C.

PCR employed 60 Vbeta and 13 Jbeta primers. Data came from immunoSEQ multiplex PCR; TCRdb stores just in-frame clones and leaves some out. The sample includes some 170,000 clones, roughly 80% of them seen just once. Specimen: PBMCs. The receptor was isolated from a man aged 35-49 years in good health and CMV-seronegative.

CDR3 DNA: TGTGCCTGGAGTGACAGGGGTAACTATGGCTACACCTTC. It specifies CAWSDRGNYGYTF. This chain joins TRBV30 and TRBJ1-2, with 7 bases that match TRBD1. The CDR3 has 13 residues. Per germline, CDR1 GTSNPN and CDR2 SVGIG (reference sequence). V dropped 1 base and J dropped 1; count of bases not matched to a gene: 0. The full variable domain, completed using reference TRBV30 and TRBJ1-2, is SQTIHQWPATLVQPVGSPLSLECTVEGTSNPNLYWYRQAAGRGLQLLFYSVGIGQISSEVPQNLSASRPQDRQFILSSKKLLLSDSGFYLCAWSDRGNYGYTFGSGTRLTVV.